These T cell receptor beta chains were read from a single sample in a study of early T cells in non-severe SARS-CoV-2 infection. One entry per CDR3 protein results from TCRdb running MiXCR on the 5' RACE reads. The sample records about 19,000 distinct CDR3 sequences, more than 4% being singletons. The sequenced sample was whole blood. The receptors originated from an adult who was a healthcare worker with PCR-confirmed SARS-CoV-2 infection or an uninfected control (not recorded which). Both conserved end residues are part of each CDR3. The order of the fields is V gene, clone size, D gene, J gene, CDR3 DNA, CDR3 protein. A D gene is named only where the DNA matches it firmly. Not every row has a clone size; where given, it reads once, few, many or a size class.

V: TRBV7-8
size: few
D: TRBD1
J: TRBJ2-7
DNA: TGTGCCAGCAGCCTGACGGACAGGTCACCTTCCTACGAGCAGTACTTC
CDR3: CASSLTDRSPSYEQYF

V: TRBV20-1
size: -
D: -
J: TRBJ2-7
DNA: TGCAGTGCTAGGGCCAACTACGGGGGCTCCTACGAGCAGTACTTC
CDR3: CSARANYGGSYEQYF

V: TRBV11-2
size: few
D: -
J: TRBJ1-1
DNA: TGTGCCAGCAGGCGGGGGCCAGAGAACACTGAAGCTTTCTTT
CDR3: CASRRGPENTEAFF

V: TRBV7-8
size: few
D: TRBD1
J: TRBJ2-2
DNA: TGTGCCAGCAGCTTTTGGGACAGCTTCACCGGGGAGCTGTTTTTT
CDR3: CASSFWDSFTGELFF

V: TRBV10-2
size: large
D: -
J: TRBJ1-5
DNA: TGCGCCAGCAGCGAGATAGGGGCGGATCAGCCCCAGCATTTT
CDR3: CASSEIGADQPQHF

V: TRBV5-1
size: many
D: -
J: TRBJ2-7
DNA: TGCGCCAGCAGCTTTTCCACAGACCTCTACGAGCAGTACTTC
CDR3: CASSFSTDLYEQYF

V: TRBV12-3/TRBV12-4
size: many
D: -
J: TRBJ1-1
DNA: TGTGCCACCCGCGAGGGGGAGAACACTGAAGCTTTCTTT
CDR3: CATREGENTEAFF

V: TRBV20-1
size: many
D: TRBD1
J: TRBJ2-2
DNA: TGCAGCCTCCGGACAGGGCGTACCGGGGAGCTGTTTTTT
CDR3: CSLRTGRTGELFF

V: TRBV20-1
size: many
D: TRBD2
J: TRBJ2-2
DNA: TGCAGTGCTATGTTAGCGGGGGGATACACCGGGGAGCTGTTTTTT
CDR3: CSAMLAGGYTGELFF

V: TRBV6-5
size: many
D: -
J: TRBJ2-1
DNA: TGTGCCAGCAGTTACAGGCGGGGCCGCTCCTACAATGAGCAGTTCTTC
CDR3: CASSYRRGRSYNEQFF

V: TRBV5-4
size: many
D: TRBD1
J: TRBJ1-2
DNA: TGTGCCAGCAGCTACGGACAGGGGGCATATGGCTACACCTTC
CDR3: CASSYGQGAYGYTF

V: TRBV7-2
size: few
D: -
J: TRBJ1-4
DNA: TGTGCCAGCAGCTTGAGTTGGACTAATGAAAAACTGTTTTTT
CDR3: CASSLSWTNEKLFF

V: TRBV18
size: many
D: TRBD1
J: TRBJ1-1
DNA: TGTGCCAGCTCACCCGGACAGGGGGTGAACACTGAAGCTTTCTTT
CDR3: CASSPGQGVNTEAFF

V: TRBV20-1
size: many
D: -
J: TRBJ1-6
DNA: TGCAGTGCTCCCGACCCTTCCCGGGCCTATAATTCACCCCTCCACTTT
CDR3: CSAPDPSRAYNSPLHF

V: TRBV6-4
size: medium-sized
D: TRBD2
J: TRBJ2-1
DNA: TGTGCCAGCAGTGAGGGTAGCGGGTCCTACAATGAGCAGTTCTTC
CDR3: CASSEGSGSYNEQFF

V: TRBV6-4
size: many
D: -
J: TRBJ2-1
DNA: TGTGCCAGCAGTGACTCTCATGGGGCAGGGCCGTGGTTCTTC
CDR3: CASSDSHGAGPWFF

V: TRBV25-1
size: many
D: -
J: TRBJ2-5
DNA: TGTGCCAGCAGTGAATATTTTTTACAGCAAGAGACCCAGTACTTC
CDR3: CASSEYFLQQETQYF

V: TRBV11-2
size: medium-sized
D: -
J: TRBJ2-5
DNA: TGTGCCAGCAGCCCGGATTGGGCGGCGAAGACCCAGTACTTC
CDR3: CASSPDWAAKTQYF

V: TRBV27
size: many
D: -
J: TRBJ1-2
DNA: TGTGCCAGCGGCCGACAAATTGGGGGAGGAGACTATGGCTACACCTTC
CDR3: CASGRQIGGGDYGYTF

V: TRBV7-9
size: many
D: -
J: TRBJ2-1
DNA: TGTGCCAGCAGCCCCCAGACAGGACCTAATGAGCAGTTCTTC
CDR3: CASSPQTGPNEQFF

V: TRBV29-1
size: many
D: -
J: TRBJ1-1
DNA: TGCAGCGTTTCGAGGTCCGCCGGGGGCACTGAAGCTTTCTTT
CDR3: CSVSRSAGGTEAFF

V: TRBV6-6
size: many
D: -
J: TRBJ2-3
DNA: TGTGCCAGCCGAGCAGGCGCAGGGCACACAGATACGCAGTATTTT
CDR3: CASRAGAGHTDTQYF

V: TRBV20-1
size: many
D: TRBD1
J: TRBJ2-2
DNA: TGCAGTGCTAGAGATCCCCTGGACAGGCCGATTAAGCTGTTTTTT
CDR3: CSARDPLDRPIKLFF

V: TRBV5-1
size: many
D: -
J: TRBJ1-3
DNA: TGCGCCAGCAGCACCGTGACCGGAAACACCATATATTTT
CDR3: CASSTVTGNTIYF

V: TRBV29-1
size: many
D: -
J: TRBJ2-1
DNA: TGCAGCGTTGGAGAGCGCAATGAGCAGTTCTTC
CDR3: CSVGERNEQFF

V: TRBV24-1
size: medium-sized
D: TRBD1
J: TRBJ2-5
DNA: TGTGCCACCATAGTGGTATTGACAGGGAAATGCCAAGAGACCCAGTACTTC
CDR3: CATIVVLTGKCQETQYF

V: TRBV6-1
size: many
D: -
J: TRBJ1-4
DNA: TGTGCCAGCAGTGAGTACGGGACTAATGAAAAACTGTTTTTT
CDR3: CASSEYGTNEKLFF

V: TRBV20-1
size: many
D: TRBD2
J: TRBJ2-5
DNA: TGCAGTGCTAGTTCGAGCGGGGGGGCAAGGGGAGAGACCCAGTACTTC
CDR3: CSASSSGGARGETQYF

V: TRBV5-1
size: many
D: TRBD1
J: TRBJ2-1
DNA: TGCGCCAGCAGCCTGGGACAGTCCTACAATGAGCAGTTCTTC
CDR3: CASSLGQSYNEQFF

V: TRBV7-2
size: many
D: -
J: TRBJ2-7
DNA: TGTGCCAGCAGCCTTAGCCTCAGGAACCCCTTACCCCGCTTC
CDR3: CASSLSLRNPLPRF

V: TRBV20-1
size: many
D: -
J: TRBJ1-5
DNA: TGCAGTGCTAGAGATTTGGCAACTCGCAATCAGCCCCAGCATTTT
CDR3: CSARDLATRNQPQHF

V: TRBV6-2/TRBV6-3
size: -
D: -
J: TRBJ2-3
DNA: TGTGCCACTCAGGGGATGAGAACAGATACGCAGTATTTT
CDR3: CATQGMRTDTQYF